Each of the 28 T cell receptor beta chains below was sequenced from the same sample in a study of CD8 T cells in ankylosing spondylitis. Antigens of these TCRs are unknown. TCRdb itself ran the 5' RACE reads through MiXCR, one entry per CDR3 protein. The sample records roughly 440,000 distinct CDR3 sequences, 17% being singletons. General study results and limits: What seemed typical of ankylosing spondylitis blood was a TCR beta motif built from several highly homologous variants.

Sequenced sample: blood, either unsorted or a sorted T cell fraction (not recorded which). Receptor source: a male donor with ankylosing spondylitis.

The J gene is TRBJ2-3, the V gene TRBV12-3 or TRBV12-4, with TRBD2 identical over 9 bases. This CDR3 is 17 amino acids long. V shed 2 bases, J shed 1 base, and the junction held 7 bases outside the gene matches. This CDR3 reads CASSLRGTSLGTDTQYF. For the CDR3, the DNA is TGTGCCAGCAGTTTAAGGGGGACTAGCCTGGGCACAGATACGCAGTATTTT.

This clonotype has only a few counts. CDR3 protein: CASSPGTSTPYEQYF. The DNA of the CDR3 is TGTGCCAGCAGCCCCGGGACCTCTACCCCCTACGAGCAGTACTTC. The rearrangement joins TRBV12-3 or TRBV12-4 to TRBJ2-7; D may be TRBD1 or TRBD2 (5 bases each). V lost 6 bases to trimming and J lost 2 bases, with 17 bases between them. This CDR3 spans 15 amino acids.

This clonotype showed up just a few times. This rearrangement joins TRBV28 to TRBJ1-5; possibly TRBD1 for D (6 bases). This CDR3 region has 14 residues. Germline CDR1 reads MDHEN; CDR2 reads SYDVKM. Trimming shortened V by 7 bases and J by 3 bases, and 13 bases separated the two germline ends. The CDR3 DNA sequence: TGTGCCAGCACCCCCGGGACAACCAATCAGCCCCAGCATTTT. Protein sequence: CASTPGTTNQPQHF.

There are many counts of this clonotype. This chain connects TRBV12-3 or TRBV12-4 to TRBJ2-6; D call uncertain. The CDR3 extends over 16 amino acids. V lost 0 bases to trimming and J lost 4 bases, with 10 bases between them. DNA of the CDR3: TGTGCCAGCAGTTTAGCGGTGCGTGGCGGGGCCAACGTCCTGACTTTC. Amino acids: CASSLAVRGGANVLTF.

The V gene is TRBV29-1, the J gene TRBJ2-7; possible D gene TRBD2, 6 bases. Germline lookup yields CDR1 SQVTM and CDR2 ANQGSEA. The length of the CDR3 is 12 residues. V was clipped by 3 bases and J by 7 bases, with 13 bases between them. CDR3 bases: TGCAGCGTTGAGCGGGGACCTAGGGAGCAGTACTTC. Residues: CSVERGPREQYF.

There are many counts of this clonotype. The chain links TRBV2 to TRBJ1-2; a possible D gene is TRBD1 (6 bases). This CDR3 spans 13 amino acids. Germline assignment: CDR1 SNHLY and CDR2 FYNNEI. Trimming removed 7 bases at V and 3 bases at J, with 12 bases between. The chain's CDR3 is CASTAGAYYGYTF. The CDR3 nucleotides are TGTGCCAGCACCGCAGGGGCGTACTATGGCTACACCTTC.

The genes are TRBV21-1 and TRBJ2-7; TRBD1, the D gene given by the table, was not confirmed from the DNA. TRBV21-1 is noted as a pseudogene. This CDR3 has 13 amino acids. Here the CDR3 reads CAILRDTNYEQYF. CDR3 DNA sequence: TGTGCCATCCTCCGGGACACTAATTACGAGCAGTACTTC.

The V gene is TRBV20-1, the J gene TRBJ1-1, with TRBD1 matching over 8 bases. Germline V gene data show CDR1 as DFQATT and CDR2 as SNEGSKA (reference sequence). Germline trimming cut 6 bases from V and 5 bases from J; bases unmatched to any gene: 5. The CDR3 totals 12 residues. DNA of the CDR3: TGCAGTGCCAGACAGGGGTATACTGAAGCTTTCTTT. This translates into CSARQGYTEAFF.

This clonotype appeared a few times. V is TRBV20-1 and J is TRBJ2-7, with D maybe TRBD1 (6 bases). The germline V gene encodes CDR1 DFQATT and CDR2 SNEGSKA (reference sequence). V lost 1 base, J lost 2 bases, and 6 bases lay in between. The CDR3 contains 12 residues. The CDR3 loop reads CSARGQAYEQYF. Written as DNA, the CDR3 is TGCAGTGCTAGAGGACAGGCCTACGAGCAGTACTTC.

This rearrangement joins TRBV18 to TRBJ2-5, with D perhaps TRBD2 (6 bases). The CDR3 has 15 amino acids. V was shortened by 5 bases and J by 5 bases, with 18 bases between the two germline ends. Germline CDR1 KGHSH, CDR2 LQKENI. In DNA form, the CDR3 reads TGTGCCAGCTCATTCGCAGGGATGGCGGGGGAGACCCAGTACTTC. Translating it yields CASSFAGMAGETQYF.

In this sample, this clonotype turned up a few times. The chain uses TRBV3-1 and TRBJ2-2; the D is unclear. The CDR3 is 13 residues long. Trimming cost V 2 bases and J 3 bases, with 4 bases left between them. In germline, CDR1 is LGHDT, CDR2 YNNKEL (reference sequence). CDR3 bases: TGTGCCAGCAGCCAAAAGGACACCGGGGAGCTGTTTTTT. This translates into CASSQKDTGELFF.

This clonotype came up many times. This chain links TRBV4-2 with TRBJ1-1; D call uncertain. V lost 5 bases and J lost 1, with 14 bases in between. The CDR3 totals 15 residues. The V gene's germline CDR1 is LGHNA and CDR2 YNFKEQ. CDR3 protein: CASSDLQSKNTEAFF. CDR3 nucleotide sequence: TGTGCCAGCAGCGACCTACAGTCTAAGAACACTGAAGCTTTCTTT.

V is TRBV10-3 and J is TRBJ2-3; 10 bases align to TRBD2. The germline gives CDR1 ENHRY, CDR2 SYGVKD. The length of the CDR3 is 15 residues. J gave up 3 bases and V 8 bases, and 8 bases lay outside the gene matches. This CDR3 is CAIGASGSGTDTQYF. The DNA of the CDR3 is TGTGCCATCGGGGCTAGCGGGAGTGGTACAGATACGCAGTATTTT.

The rearrangement joins TRBV20-1 to TRBJ1-6; TRBD1 is a possible D gene (5 bases). Trimming removed 4 bases from V and 6 bases from J, with 13 bases in between. This CDR3 is 14 amino acids long. In germline, CDR1 is DFQATT, CDR2 SNEGSKA (reference sequence). This CDR3 is CSAIRVRRNSPLHF. The CDR3 DNA reads TGCAGTGCTATCAGGGTGCGTCGTAATTCACCCCTCCACTTT.

This clonotype occurred a few times. This chain uses TRBV5-1 with TRBJ2-2, with TRBD2 matching over 10 bases. This CDR3 has 16 residues. Germline V lookup: CDR1 SGHRS, CDR2 YFSETQ. V was pared by 0 bases and J by 7 bases, with 6 bases of the junction left unmatched. As DNA, the CDR3 is TGCGCCAGCAGCTTGGTGGCTAGCGGGAGTGGCGGGGAGCTGTTTTTT. Its translation: CASSLVASGSGGELFF. Looking up the rest from reference TRBV5-1 and TRBJ2-2 gives the full variable domain: KAGVTQTPRYLIKTRGQQVTLSCSPISGHRSVSWYQQTPGQGLQFLFEYFSETQRNKGNFPGRFSGRQFSNSRSEMNVSTLELGDSALYLCASSLVASGSGGELFFGEGSRLTVL.

This clonotype was observed a few times. V gene TRBV20-1 combines with J gene TRBJ2-1; the D gene is possibly TRBD2 (5 bases). This CDR3 is built from 15 residues. Germline-derived CDR1 and CDR2 are DFQATT and SNEGSKA (reference sequence). V lost 0 bases and J lost 6, with 15 bases in between. As DNA, the CDR3 is TGCAGTGCTAGAGAAGCGGTGAGGGTTAGCAATGAGCAGTTCTTC. This translates into CSAREAVRVSNEQFF.

The V and J genes are TRBV5-1 and TRBJ2-1; TRBD2 matches 9 bases. The CDR3 is 16 amino acids. Germline V gives CDR1 SGHRS, CDR2 YFSETQ. J gave up 13 bases and V 0 bases, and 14 bases lay outside the gene matches. For the CDR3, the DNA is TGCGCCAGCAGCTTGGGGGGGACTAGCTCCATGTCAGCCCAGTTCTTC. It translates to CASSLGGTSSMSAQFF. Looking up the rest from reference TRBV5-1 and TRBJ2-1 gives the full variable domain: KAGVTQTPRYLIKTRGQQVTLSCSPISGHRSVSWYQQTPGQGLQFLFEYFSETQRNKGNFPGRFSGRQFSNSRSEMNVSTLELGDSALYLCASSLGGTSSMSAQFFGPGTRLTVL.

This clonotype was detected only once. The V gene is TRBV19, the J gene TRBJ1-5; D ambiguous. The V gene's germline CDR1 is LNHDA and CDR2 SQIVND (reference sequence). Trimming removed 6 bases at V and 3 bases at J, with 15 bases between. This CDR3 has 15 amino acids. The CDR3 loop reads CASSLLSGYNQPQHF. CDR3 DNA: TGTGCCAGTAGCCTATTATCCGGTTACAATCAGCCCCAGCATTTT.

The chain recombines TRBV11-2 with TRBJ2-1; 8 bases fit TRBD2. Trimming removed 5 bases from V and 4 bases from J; junction bases left unmatched: 1. CDR3 length: 13 residues. Germline values: CDR1 SGHAT, CDR2 FQNNGV. The CDR3 loop reads CASSIAGYNEQFF. The CDR3 DNA sequence: TGTGCCAGCAGCATAGCGGGGTACAATGAGCAGTTCTTC. Full variable domain (outside the CDR3, taken from reference TRBV11-2 and TRBJ2-1): EAGVAQSPRYKIIEKRQSVAFWCNPISGHATLYWYQQILGQGPKLLIQFQNNGVVDDSQLPKDRFSAERLKGVDSTLKIQPAKLEDSAVYLCASSIAGYNEQFFGPGTRLTVL.

This clonotype occurred many times. Relative to the germline gene, one junction end is altered; a read error may explain this. The chain combines TRBV12-3 or TRBV12-4 with TRBJ1-1; TRBD1 might be the D (5 bases). The CDR3 consists of 15 residues. This chain's CDR3 is CASSSSMTENNEAFF. In nucleotides, the CDR3 is TGTGCCAGCAGTTCCTCAATGACAGAGAACAATGAAGCTTTCTTT.

The V call is TRBV11-2, the J call TRBJ2-4; D remains ambiguous. The CDR3 contains 14 residues. CDR1 is SGHAT and CDR2 is FQNNGV in the germline V gene. V lost 4 bases, J lost 6 bases, and 13 bases lay in between. The CDR3 protein is CASSYTHVGNIQYF. In DNA, the CDR3 is TGTGCCAGCAGCTACACTCACGTTGGAAACATTCAGTACTTC.

The chain links TRBV2 to TRBJ1-1; TRBD1 aligns across 7 bases. In germline, CDR1 is SNHLY, CDR2 FYNNEI. This CDR3 is built from 13 residues. Trimming took 7 bases from V and 1 from J; bases not matched to a gene: 3. CDR3 in DNA: TGTGCCAGCAAGGGGGCTCGGAACACTGAAGCTTTCTTT. This codes for CASKGARNTEAFF.

This clonotype was observed a handful of times. CDR3 nucleotides: TGTGCCAGCAGGCCCCTAGCGAACACCGGGGAGCTGTTTTTT. This translates into CASRPLANTGELFF. This rearrangement joins TRBV6-1 to TRBJ2-2; D remains ambiguous. Trimming left V 6 bases short and J 0 bases short, with 8 bases between. This CDR3 is 14 amino acids long. CDR1 and CDR2 (germline): MNHNS, SASEGT.

This clonotype appeared many times. The V gene is TRBV6-1, the J gene TRBJ1-1; D remains ambiguous. Trimming took off 6 bases at V and 1 base at J, with 12 bases between the two ends. Per the germline V gene, CDR1 is MNHNS and CDR2 is SASEGT. This CDR3 comprises 14 residues. The DNA of the CDR3 is TGTGCCAGCAGGAGTGGTTTTGGGAACACTGAAGCTTTCTTT. Encoded protein: CASRSGFGNTEAFF.

The genes are TRBV5-1 and TRBJ2-7; 10 nucleotides align to TRBD2. The CDR3 loop spans 14 amino acids. V lost 3 bases, J lost 3 bases, and 3 bases stayed unmatched. Per germline, CDR1 SGHRS and CDR2 YFSETQ. CDR3 DNA: TGCGCCAGCAGCTCGGGACTAGCGAGCTACGAGCAGTACTTC. This sequence encodes CASSSGLASYEQYF.

This clonotype was recorded many times. CDR3 sequence reads: CASSLDSKNTEAFF. The CDR3 nucleotides are TGCGCCAGCTCCCTGGACAGCAAGAACACTGAAGCTTTCTTT. The chain joins TRBV5-1 to TRBJ1-1; maybe TRBD1 (6 bases). CDR1 is SGHRS, CDR2 YFSETQ, per germline. This CDR3 has 14 amino acids. Trimming left V 7 bases short and J 1 base short, with 14 bases between.

The chain employs TRBV27 and TRBJ1-1; D may be TRBD1 (6 bases). The length of the CDR3 is 14 residues. Between the trimmed V and J ends, which lost 2 bases and 5 bases, there was a span of 12 bases. Germline CDR1 reads MNHEY; CDR2 reads SMNVEV (reference sequence). Here the CDR3 DNA reads TGTGCCAGCAGTTTAATCGGGGGCGCAACTGAAGCTTTCTTT. Its translation is CASSLIGGATEAFF.

This clonotype was detected only a few times. The CDR3 region has the DNA TGTGCCAGCTCTCCCGAAGCAGGGGAACTGGGTGGCTACACCTTC. Translated, it gives CASSPEAGELGGYTF. The rearrangement joins TRBV18 to TRBJ1-2; D might be TRBD1 (6 bases). Trimming shortened V by 6 bases and J by 7 bases, and 21 bases separated the two germline ends. This CDR3 spans 15 amino acids. Germline CDR1 KGHSH, CDR2 LQKENI.